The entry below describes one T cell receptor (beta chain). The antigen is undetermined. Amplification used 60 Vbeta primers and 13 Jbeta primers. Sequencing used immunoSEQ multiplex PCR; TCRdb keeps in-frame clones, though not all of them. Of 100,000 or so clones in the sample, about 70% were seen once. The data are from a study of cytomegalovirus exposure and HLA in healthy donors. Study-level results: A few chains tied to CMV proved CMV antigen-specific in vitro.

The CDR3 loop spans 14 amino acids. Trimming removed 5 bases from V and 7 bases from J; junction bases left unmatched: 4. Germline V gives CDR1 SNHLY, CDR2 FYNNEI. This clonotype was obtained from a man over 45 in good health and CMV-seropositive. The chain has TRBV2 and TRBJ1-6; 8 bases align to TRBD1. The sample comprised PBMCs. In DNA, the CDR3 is TGTGCCAGCAGTCCGACAGGGGCAAATTCACCCCTCCACTTT. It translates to CASSPTGANSPLHF.